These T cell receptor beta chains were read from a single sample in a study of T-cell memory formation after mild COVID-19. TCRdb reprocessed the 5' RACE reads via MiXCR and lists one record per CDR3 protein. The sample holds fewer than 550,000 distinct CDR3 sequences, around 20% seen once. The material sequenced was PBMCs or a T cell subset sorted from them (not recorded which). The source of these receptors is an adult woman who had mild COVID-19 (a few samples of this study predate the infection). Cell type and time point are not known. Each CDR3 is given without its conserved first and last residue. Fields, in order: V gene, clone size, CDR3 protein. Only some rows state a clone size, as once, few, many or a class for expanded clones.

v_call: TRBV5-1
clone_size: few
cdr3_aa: ASGLRTGSYNEQF

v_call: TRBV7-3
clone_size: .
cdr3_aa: ASSLSGRQGANTGELF

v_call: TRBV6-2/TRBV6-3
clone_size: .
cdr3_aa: ASSYQRTSGRNTDTQY

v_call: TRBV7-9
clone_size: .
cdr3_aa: ASSLRKQGEDTQY

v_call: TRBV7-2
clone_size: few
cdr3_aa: ASSLVSATDTQY

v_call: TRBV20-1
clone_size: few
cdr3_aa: SAREDRGFFYEQY

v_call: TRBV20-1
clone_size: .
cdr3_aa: SARRGRGTQY

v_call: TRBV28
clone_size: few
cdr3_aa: ASSLIGEGARKLF

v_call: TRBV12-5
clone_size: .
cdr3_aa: ASGGQGRSGELF

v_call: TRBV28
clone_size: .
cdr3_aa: ASSPRPSHSNQPQH

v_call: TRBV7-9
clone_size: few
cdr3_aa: ASTLSQGALGNTEAF

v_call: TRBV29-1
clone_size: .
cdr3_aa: SARDRAVYGYT

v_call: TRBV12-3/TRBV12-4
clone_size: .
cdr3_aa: ASSFIGNEQF

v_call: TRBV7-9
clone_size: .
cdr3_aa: ASSLERGVVADTQY

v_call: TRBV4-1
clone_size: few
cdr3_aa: ASSLSGTIGGNEQF

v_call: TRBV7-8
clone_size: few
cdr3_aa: ASSLRSNTDTQY

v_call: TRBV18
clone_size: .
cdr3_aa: ASSPNRDTQY

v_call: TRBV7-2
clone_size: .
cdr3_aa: ASRKTVNTGELF

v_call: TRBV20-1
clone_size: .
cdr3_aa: SARVASGRARDTKY

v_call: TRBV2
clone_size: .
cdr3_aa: ASRKRQGTNEKLF

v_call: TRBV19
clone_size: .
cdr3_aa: ASSTTTTGELF

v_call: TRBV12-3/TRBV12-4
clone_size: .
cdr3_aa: ASSSLTGSSNTEAF

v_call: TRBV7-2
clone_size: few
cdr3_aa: ASSQRTGSLAGYSPLH

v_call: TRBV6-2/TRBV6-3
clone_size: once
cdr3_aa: ASSYTGTGRLRETQY

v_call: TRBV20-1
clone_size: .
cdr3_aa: SAREASGNTDTQY

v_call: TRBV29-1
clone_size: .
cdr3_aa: SAGDKLYEQY

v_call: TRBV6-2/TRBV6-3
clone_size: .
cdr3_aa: ASSYSNLNTEAF

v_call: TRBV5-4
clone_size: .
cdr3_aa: ACRRQGQLDGYT

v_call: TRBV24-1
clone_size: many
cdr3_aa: ATSPSGGGSGNTIY

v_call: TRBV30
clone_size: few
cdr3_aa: AWSGQGSRADTQY

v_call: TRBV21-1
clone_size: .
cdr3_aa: ASSYPRRGLATNEKLF

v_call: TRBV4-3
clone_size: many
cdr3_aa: ASSQFPGQGTGELF

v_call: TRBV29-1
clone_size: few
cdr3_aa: SVDGRKGDEQF

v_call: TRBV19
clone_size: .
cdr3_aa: ASTHGGNYGYT

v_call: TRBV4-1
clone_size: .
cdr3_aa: ASSQGPSDPDNEQF

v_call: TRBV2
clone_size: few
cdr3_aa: ASSPDRDTQY

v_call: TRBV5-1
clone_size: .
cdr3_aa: ASSPPGASYGYT

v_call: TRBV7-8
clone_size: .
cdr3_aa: ASSSRTSGGHSQF

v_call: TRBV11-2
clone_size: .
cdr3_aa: ASSYGADQY

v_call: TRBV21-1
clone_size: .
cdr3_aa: ASSKVSQNQPQH

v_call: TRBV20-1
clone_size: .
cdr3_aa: SASRGSNTEAF

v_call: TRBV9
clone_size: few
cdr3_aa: ASSVAVSPGRKTGELF

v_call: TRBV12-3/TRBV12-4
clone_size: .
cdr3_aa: ASSPNHNEQF

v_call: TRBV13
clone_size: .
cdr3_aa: ASTPPGQAYTEQF

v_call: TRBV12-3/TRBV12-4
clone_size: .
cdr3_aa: ASSFRGAASEQY

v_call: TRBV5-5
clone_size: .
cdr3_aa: ASSLDPGQGVLWA

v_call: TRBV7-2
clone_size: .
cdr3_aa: ASSLRRRDEQF

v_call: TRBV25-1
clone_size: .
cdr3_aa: ASSLTSNRGLNEKLF

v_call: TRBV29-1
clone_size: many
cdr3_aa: SVLRTSGYNEQF

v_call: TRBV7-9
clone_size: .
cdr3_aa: ASSQAGGDRVNTEAF

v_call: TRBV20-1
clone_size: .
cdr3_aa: SASGQGDQPQH

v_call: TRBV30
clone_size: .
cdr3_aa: AWSPRRGRSVRTEAF

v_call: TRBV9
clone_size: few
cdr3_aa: ASSVGQGFTSSPLH

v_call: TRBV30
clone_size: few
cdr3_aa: AWSDGLAETQY

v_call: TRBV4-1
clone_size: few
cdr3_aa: ASSQAGVDYT

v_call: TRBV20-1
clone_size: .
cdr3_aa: SARDLGREAF

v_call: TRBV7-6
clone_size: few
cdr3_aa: ASSFQSYNEQF

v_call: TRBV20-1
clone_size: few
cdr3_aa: SAKRTGVTEAF

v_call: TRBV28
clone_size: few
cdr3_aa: ASSLQGGKNIQY